Following are 18 T cell receptor beta chains from one sample sequenced in a study of blood T cell repertoires in COVID-19. TCRdb's table, derived via immunoSEQ multiplex PCR, lists solely in-frame clones and lacks some. The sample records fewer than 150,000 clones, around 79% being singletons. The sequenced sample consisted of peripheral blood. The receptors shown here come from a man aged 70-80 years with acute or convalescent COVID-19.

This chain joins TRBV25-1 and TRBJ1-1; D remains ambiguous. This CDR3 spans 15 amino acids. Germline V gene sequence: CDR1 MGHDK, CDR2 SYGVNS. Deletions cut 5 bases from V and 0 bases from J, with 13 bases between. Here the CDR3 DNA reads TGTGCCAGCAGTCCAACGGTGGAGATGAACACTGAAGCTTTCTTT. As protein: CASSPTVEMNTEAFF. Together with reference TRBV25-1 and TRBJ1-1, the CDR3 gives the full variable domain: EADIYQTPRYLVIGTGKKITLECSQTMGHDKMYWYQQDPGMELHLIHYSYGVNSTEKGDLSSESTVSRIRTEHFPLTLESARPSHTSQYLCASSPTVEMNTEAFFGQGTRLTVV.

This sequence joins TRBV19 and TRBJ1-2, with D unresolved. CDR3 length: 13 amino acids. V was pared by 5 bases and J by 3 bases, with 10 bases between. The germline CDR1 and CDR2 sequences are LNHDA and SQIVND (reference sequence). CDR3 nucleotides: TGTGCCAGTAGTGCCCAGGTTCACTATGGCTACACCTTC. Amino acids: CASSAQVHYGYTF.

The chain combines TRBV2 with TRBJ1-1, with 9 bases matching TRBD1. This CDR3 contains 18 residues. J gave up 0 bases and V 5 bases, and 13 bases lay outside the gene matches. Germline V lookup: CDR1 SNHLY, CDR2 FYNNEI. CDR3 residues: CASSPGTGRVGMNTEAFF. The CDR3 coding sequence is TGTGCCAGCAGTCCCGGGACAGGGAGGGTGGGGATGAACACTGAAGCTTTCTTT.

The chain joins TRBV7-2 to TRBJ1-2; D possibly corresponds to TRBD1 (5 bases). The V gene lost 4 bases and the J gene lost 3 bases, with 9 bases spanning the gap. Germline V gene lookup returns CDR1 SGHTA and CDR2 FQGNSA. This CDR3 is built from 13 residues. CDR3 amino acids: CASSSDSYYGYTF. The DNA for the CDR3 is TGTGCCAGCAGCTCCGACAGTTACTATGGCTACACCTTC.

This sequence joins TRBV24-1 and TRBJ2-2, with TRBD2 matching over 8 bases. This CDR3 comprises 17 residues. The J segment lost 7 bases and the V segment lost 5 bases, leaving 14 bases of the junction unmatched. CDR1 and CDR2 from the germline V gene are KGHDR and SFDVKD. In nucleotides, the CDR3 is TGTGCCACCAGTGCTCTCACGGGGGGGGAAAGTGGCGGGGAGCTGTTTTTT. Its protein is CATSALTGGESGGELFF.

V and J are TRBV10-1 and TRBJ2-1; D not certain. The CDR3 sequence is 10 residues long. Between the trimmed V and J ends, which lost 4 bases and 15 bases, there was a span of 10 bases. Germline V CDR1 and CDR2: WNHNN, SYGVQD (reference sequence). As DNA, the CDR3 is TGCGCCAGCAGTGGAGCCCCCACGTTCTTC. It codes for CASSGAPTFF.

This clone was recorded once. This chain joins TRBV27 and TRBJ1-6; TRBD1 agrees at 9 bases. This CDR3 contains 15 residues. J was trimmed by 7 bases and V by 5 bases; bases with no gene match: 6. Germline lookup yields CDR1 MNHEY and CDR2 SMNVEV (reference sequence). In DNA form, the CDR3 reads TGTGCCAGCAGTGGCGACAGGGGGAACAATTCACCCCTCCACTTT. This encodes CASSGDRGNNSPLHF.

In this sample, this clone turned up a few times. This CDR3 reads CSVTPITGNTIYF. The CDR3 DNA follows: TGCAGCGTTACTCCGATAACTGGAAACACCATATATTTT. This chain links TRBV29-1 with TRBJ1-3; D is uncertain. This CDR3 comprises 13 residues. Germline CDR1 and CDR2: SQVTM and ANQGSEA. Trimming removed 5 bases from V and 2 bases from J, with 10 bases in between.

V gene TRBV6-6 combines with J gene TRBJ2-7, with 11 positions matching TRBD2. Trimming at V came to 6 bases and at J to 9 bases, leaving 10 bases not matched to a gene. Germline assignment: CDR1 MNHNY and CDR2 SVGAGI (reference sequence). The CDR3 is 14 residues long. In DNA, the CDR3 is TGTGCCAGCAGCCAGACTAGCGGGGAGATGTGGCAGTACTTC. Protein sequence: CASSQTSGEMWQYF.

The chain recombines TRBV5-1 with TRBJ2-5; TRBD2 matches 9 bases. V shed 3 bases, J shed 3 bases, and the junction held 3 bases outside the gene matches. Germline V gene lookup returns CDR1 SGHRS and CDR2 YFSETQ. The CDR3 is made up of 14 amino acids. CDR3 nucleotide sequence: TGCGCCAGCAGCTCCCTAGCGGGGAAAGAGACCCAGTACTTC. As protein: CASSSLAGKETQYF.

The rearrangement uses TRBV6-5 and TRBJ1-5; D is perhaps TRBD1 (6 bases). V lost 6 bases, J lost 6 bases, and 12 bases lay in between. Germline CDR1 and CDR2: MNHEY and SVGAGI. The CDR3 length is 13 residues. The CDR3 here is CASRRQAGQPQHF. CDR3 DNA sequence: TGTGCCAGCAGACGACAGGCAGGTCAGCCCCAGCATTTT.

The rearrangement uses TRBV9 and TRBJ2-7, with 13 bases fitting TRBD2. Germline V gene sequence: CDR1 SGDLS, CDR2 YYNGEE. The J segment lost 5 bases and the V segment lost 3 bases, leaving 5 bases of the junction unmatched. The CDR3 is 15 amino acids. The CDR3 reads CASSAGLAGVDEQYF. The CDR3 nucleotides are TGTGCCAGCAGCGCCGGACTAGCGGGGGTGGACGAGCAGTACTTC.

This CDR3 is CASSQGLSSGGARSYNEQFF. The CDR3 DNA sequence: TGCGCCAGCAGCCAGGGCTTATCTAGCGGGGGGGCCCGGTCCTACAATGAGCAGTTCTTC. The chain employs TRBV4-1 and TRBJ2-1, with 12 bases that match TRBD2. The CDR3 consists of 20 residues. J gave up 1 base and V 3 bases, and 13 bases lay outside the gene matches. The germline gives CDR1 MGHRA, CDR2 YSYEKL.

This rearrangement joins TRBV14 to TRBJ2-1; D is uncertain. The CDR3 spans 11 residues. V lost 2 bases to trimming and J lost 16 bases, with 12 bases between them. Germline V gives CDR1 SGHDN, CDR2 FVKESK. The CDR3, as DNA: TGTGCCAGCAGCCAAAGCCTGGGCGTCTTCTTC. Protein: CASSQSLGVFF.

This clone was found a few times. The chain links TRBV30 to TRBJ2-4; no definite D call. Trimming took off 2 bases at V and 1 base at J, with 12 bases between the two ends. CDR3 length: 15 residues. Germline V gives CDR1 GTSNPN, CDR2 SVGIG (reference sequence). The CDR3 DNA reads as TGTGCCTGGAGTCCAAGCTTTCTGGCCAAAAACATTCAGTACTTC. It codes for CAWSPSFLAKNIQYF.

The chain is built from TRBV27 and TRBJ2-3; 9 nucleotides match TRBD1. Germline V lookup: CDR1 MNHEY, CDR2 SMNVEV (reference sequence). The CDR3 totals 16 residues. The V gene end was trimmed by 4 bases and the J gene end by 3 bases; junction bases not matched to a gene: 8. The CDR3 is CASSSTGGAVTDTQYF. CDR3 coding DNA: TGTGCCAGCAGTTCTACAGGGGGCGCGGTGACAGATACGCAGTATTTT.

The gene calls are TRBV4-2 and TRBJ1-5; D is possibly TRBD1 (5 bases). Germline V CDR1 and CDR2: LGHNA, YNFKEQ. The CDR3 has 15 residues. The ends were cut back, 1 base at V and 2 bases at J, with 9 bases in the middle. In DNA form, the CDR3 reads TGTGCCAGCAGCCAAGTGGGGGAGGGCAATCAGCCCCAGCATTTT. Its translation is CASSQVGEGNQPQHF.

The chain recombines TRBV7-3 with TRBJ2-2; 7 bases align to TRBD2. V was clipped by 5 bases and J by 0 bases; unmatched bases: 6. CDR1 and CDR2 from the germline V gene are SGHTA and FQGTGA. The CDR3 covers 16 residues. The CDR3 region has the DNA TGTGCCAGCAGCCCCCCGGGAGGAGCGAACACCGGGGAGCTGTTTTTT. It codes for CASSPPGGANTGELFF. Full variable domain (missing parts from reference TRBV7-3 and TRBJ2-2): GAGVSQTPSNKVTEKGKYVELRCDPISGHTALYWYRQSLGQGPEFLIYFQGTGAADDSGLPNDRFFAVRPEGSVSTLKIQRTERGDSAVYLCASSPPGGANTGELFFGEGSRLTVL.